The source of this T cell receptor (beta chain) is a study of shared clonotypes between healthy human individuals. V lost 4 bases, J lost 4 bases, and 7 bases stayed unmatched. The CDR3 sequence is 16 residues long. Germline CDR1 reads SGHTA; CDR2 reads FQGTGA. The table came from immunoSEQ multiplex PCR; TCRdb's copy has only in-frame clones and leaves some out. The data hold around 750,000 clones, with under 80% observed a single time. The study, taken as a whole, reports: When compared with the clonotypes that were shared by all four sorted-subset donors, the non-shared clonotypes turned out to have lower generation probabilities.

On this clone: Its specificity is unknown.

V gene TRBV7-3 combines with J gene TRBJ2-3, with 11 bases lining up with TRBD2. The sample was memory CD4+ T cells sorted from blood. Subset noted: CD45RA-negative fraction. The receptor comes from a woman aged 25 to 39 in good health. The CDR3 spells CASSSRLAGSSDTQYF. The CDR3 coding sequence is TGTGCCAGCAGCTCCCGACTAGCGGGATCGTCAGATACGCAGTATTTT.